This TCR beta chain is from a study of blood T cells in healthy people across ages. Per germline, CDR1 DFQATT and CDR2 SNEGSKA (reference sequence). CDR3 length: 15 amino acids. This clonotype was recorded a few times. Using a J-beta primer mix together with a sample-barcoded 5' primer, a second PCR was run for roughly 6 to 11 cycles. TCRdb processed the 5' RACE reads anew with MiXCR; each CDR3 protein has one entry. The repertoire has fewer than 900,000 distinct CDR3 sequences, about 52% of them found once; the top ten carry roughly 31%. The source of this sequence is a woman aged 60-75 years in good health. The chain employs TRBV20-1 and TRBJ2-4, with 10 bases fitting TRBD2. The J call may be faulty, since TRBJ2-7 better matches the DNA end. The sample was blood. DNA for the CDR3: TGCAGTGCTATTGATACTAGCGGGAAGGGAGACGAGCAGTACTTC. This codes for CSAIDTSGKGDEQYF.